Listed here is a single T cell receptor beta chain. TCRdb's copy holds only in-frame clones and misses some; the assay was immunoSEQ multiplex PCR. The data show about 48,000 clones, 65% to 80% seen once. The V end was cut by 5 bases, the J end by 5 bases, with 13 bases between. CDR1 and CDR2 (germline): SQVTM, ANQGSEA. The CDR3 is 12 residues long. The record originates from a study of blood T cell repertoires in COVID-19. Study information: Samples of COVID-19 (acute and convalescent) were obtained from the United States, Italy and Spain. From T cells, B-cell-depleted T cells, or PBMCs came the material, which was cDNA or gDNA.

The TCR sequence derives from a human donor with active or convalescent COVID-19. The donor label of this sample is uncertain. The specimen was peripheral blood. This sequence joins TRBV29-1 and TRBJ2-7; no clear D gene. CDR3 region: CSVRQAKDEQYF. DNA of the CDR3: TGCAGCGTTCGTCAGGCGAAGGACGAGCAGTACTTC.